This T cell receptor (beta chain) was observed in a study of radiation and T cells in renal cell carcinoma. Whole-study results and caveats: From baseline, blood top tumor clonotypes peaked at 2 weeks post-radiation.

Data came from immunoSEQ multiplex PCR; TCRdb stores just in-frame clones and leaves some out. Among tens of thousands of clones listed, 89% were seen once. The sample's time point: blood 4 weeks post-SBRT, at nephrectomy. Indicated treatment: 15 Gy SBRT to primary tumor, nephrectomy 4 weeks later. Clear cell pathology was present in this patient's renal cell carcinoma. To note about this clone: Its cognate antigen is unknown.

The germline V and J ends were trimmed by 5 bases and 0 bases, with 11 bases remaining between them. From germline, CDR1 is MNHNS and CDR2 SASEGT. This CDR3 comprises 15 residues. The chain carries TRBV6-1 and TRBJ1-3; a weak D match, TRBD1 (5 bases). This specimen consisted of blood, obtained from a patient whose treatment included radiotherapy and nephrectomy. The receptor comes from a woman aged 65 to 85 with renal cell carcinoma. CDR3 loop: CASSRTGDSGNTIYF. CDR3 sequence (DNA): TGTGCCAGCAGTCGAACAGGTGACTCTGGAAACACCATATATTTT.